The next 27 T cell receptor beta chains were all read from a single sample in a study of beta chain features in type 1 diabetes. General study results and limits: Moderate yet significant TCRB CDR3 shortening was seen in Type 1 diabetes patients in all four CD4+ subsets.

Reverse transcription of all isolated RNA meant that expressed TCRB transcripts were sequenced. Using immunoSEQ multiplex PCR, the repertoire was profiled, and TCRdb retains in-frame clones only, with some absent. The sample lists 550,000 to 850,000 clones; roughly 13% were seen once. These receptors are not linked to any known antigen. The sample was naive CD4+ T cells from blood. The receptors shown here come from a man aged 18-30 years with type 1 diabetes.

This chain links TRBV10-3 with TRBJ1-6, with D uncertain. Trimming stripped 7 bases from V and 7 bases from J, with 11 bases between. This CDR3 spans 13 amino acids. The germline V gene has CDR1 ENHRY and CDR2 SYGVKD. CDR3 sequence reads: CAITPAENSPLHF. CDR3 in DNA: TGTGCCATCACGCCTGCCGAGAATTCACCCCTCCACTTT.

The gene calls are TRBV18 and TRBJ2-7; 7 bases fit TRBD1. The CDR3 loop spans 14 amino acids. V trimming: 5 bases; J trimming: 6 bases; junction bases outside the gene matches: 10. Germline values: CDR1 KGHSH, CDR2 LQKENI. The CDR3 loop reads CASSTGTDGREQYF. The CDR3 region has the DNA TGTGCCAGCTCAACCGGGACAGACGGTCGCGAGCAGTACTTC.

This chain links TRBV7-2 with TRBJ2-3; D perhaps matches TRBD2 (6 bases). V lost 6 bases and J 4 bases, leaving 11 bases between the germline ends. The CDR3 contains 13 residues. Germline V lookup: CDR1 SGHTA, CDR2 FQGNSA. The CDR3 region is CASSSRLADTQYF. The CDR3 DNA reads TGTGCCAGCAGTTCCCGACTAGCAGATACGCAGTATTTT.

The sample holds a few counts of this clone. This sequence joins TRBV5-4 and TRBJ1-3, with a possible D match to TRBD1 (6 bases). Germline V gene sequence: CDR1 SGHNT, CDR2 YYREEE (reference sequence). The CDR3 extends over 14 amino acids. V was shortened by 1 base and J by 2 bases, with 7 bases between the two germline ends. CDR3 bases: TGTGCCAGCAGCTTGTCAGGGGCTGGAAACACCATATATTTT. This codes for CASSLSGAGNTIYF.

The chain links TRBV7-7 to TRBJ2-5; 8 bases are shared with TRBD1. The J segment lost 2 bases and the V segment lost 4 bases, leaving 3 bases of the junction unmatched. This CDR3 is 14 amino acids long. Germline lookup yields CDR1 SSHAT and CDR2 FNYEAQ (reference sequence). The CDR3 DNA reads TGTGCCAGCAGCTCGGGGACAGGTCAAGAGACCCAGTACTTC. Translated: CASSSGTGQETQYF.

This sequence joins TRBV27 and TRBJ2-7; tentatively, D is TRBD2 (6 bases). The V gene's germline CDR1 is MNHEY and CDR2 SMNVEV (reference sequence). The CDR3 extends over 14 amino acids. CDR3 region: CTSGGIGASYEQYF. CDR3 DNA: TGTACATCCGGAGGGATCGGGGCGAGCTACGAGCAGTACTTC.

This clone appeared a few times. CDR3 in DNA: TGTGCCAGCAGCCCTACCGGGTCACCTGAAGCTTTCTTT. Residues: CASSPTGSPEAFF. This sequence joins TRBV9 and TRBJ1-1; D remains ambiguous. Deletions cut 4 bases from V and 6 bases from J, with 13 bases between. CDR3 size: 13 residues. The germline V gene encodes CDR1 SGDLS and CDR2 YYNGEE.

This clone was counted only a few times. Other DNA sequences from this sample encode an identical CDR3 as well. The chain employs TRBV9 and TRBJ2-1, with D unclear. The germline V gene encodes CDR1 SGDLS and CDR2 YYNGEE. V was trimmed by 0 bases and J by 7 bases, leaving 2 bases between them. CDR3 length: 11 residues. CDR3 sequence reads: CASSVENEQFF. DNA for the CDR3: TGTGCCAGCAGCGTAGAAAATGAGCAGTTCTTC. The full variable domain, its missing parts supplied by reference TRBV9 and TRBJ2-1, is DSGVTQTPKHLITATGQRVTLRCSPRSGDLSVYWYQQSLDQGLQFLIQYYNGEERAKGNILERFSAQQFPDLHSELNLSSLELGDSALYFCASSVENEQFFGPGTRLTVL.

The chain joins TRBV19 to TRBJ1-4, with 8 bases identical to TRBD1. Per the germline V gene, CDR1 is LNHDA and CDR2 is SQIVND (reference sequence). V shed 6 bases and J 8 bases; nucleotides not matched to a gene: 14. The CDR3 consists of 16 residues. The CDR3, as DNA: TGTGCCAGTAGCCCCAACTGGGACAGGAGCCGAGAAAAACTGTTTTTT. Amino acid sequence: CASSPNWDRSREKLFF. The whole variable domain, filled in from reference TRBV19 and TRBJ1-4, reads DGGITQSPKYLFRKEGQNVTLSCEQNLNHDAMYWYRQDPGQGLRLIYYSQIVNDFQKGDIAEGYSVSREKKESFPLTVTSAQKNPTAFYLCASSPNWDRSREKLFFGSGTQLSVL.

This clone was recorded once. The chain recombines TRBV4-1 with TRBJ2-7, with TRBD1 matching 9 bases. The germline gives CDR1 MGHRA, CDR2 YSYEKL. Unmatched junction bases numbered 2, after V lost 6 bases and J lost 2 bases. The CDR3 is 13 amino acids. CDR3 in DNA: TGCGCCAGCAGAAGGACAGGGGCCTACGAGCAGTACTTC. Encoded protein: CASRRTGAYEQYF.

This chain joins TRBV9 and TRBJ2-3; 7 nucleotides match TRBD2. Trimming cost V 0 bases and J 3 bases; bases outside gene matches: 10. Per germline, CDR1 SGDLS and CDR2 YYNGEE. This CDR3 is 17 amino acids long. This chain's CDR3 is CASSVAYGGGGTDTQYF. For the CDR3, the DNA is TGTGCCAGCAGCGTAGCCTATGGCGGGGGAGGGACAGATACGCAGTATTTT.

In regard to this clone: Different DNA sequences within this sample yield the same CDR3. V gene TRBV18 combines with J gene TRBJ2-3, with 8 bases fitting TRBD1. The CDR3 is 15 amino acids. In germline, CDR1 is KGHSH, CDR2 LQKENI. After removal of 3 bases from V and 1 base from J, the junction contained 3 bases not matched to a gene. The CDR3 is CASSPGTGRTDTQYF. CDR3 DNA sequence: TGTGCCAGCTCACCTGGGACAGGCCGCACAGATACGCAGTATTTT.

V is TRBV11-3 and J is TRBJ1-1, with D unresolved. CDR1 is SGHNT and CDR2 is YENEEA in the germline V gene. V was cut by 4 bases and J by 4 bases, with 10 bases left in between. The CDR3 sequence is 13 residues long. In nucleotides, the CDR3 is TGTGCCAGCAGCTCGAAAGGTAGCACTGAAGCTTTCTTT. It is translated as CASSSKGSTEAFF.

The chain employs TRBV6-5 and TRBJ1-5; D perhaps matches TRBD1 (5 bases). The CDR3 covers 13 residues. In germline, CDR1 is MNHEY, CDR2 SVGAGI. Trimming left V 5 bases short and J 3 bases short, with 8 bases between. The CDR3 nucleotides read TGTGCCAGCAGTGCCGGGGCCAATCAGCCCCAGCATTTT. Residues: CASSAGANQPQHF.

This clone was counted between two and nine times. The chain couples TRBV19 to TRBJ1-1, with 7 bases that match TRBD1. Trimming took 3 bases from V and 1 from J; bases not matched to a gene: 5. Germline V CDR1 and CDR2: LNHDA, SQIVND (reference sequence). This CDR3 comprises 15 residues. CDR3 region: CASSMDRPGNTEAFF. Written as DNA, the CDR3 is TGTGCCAGTAGTATGGACAGGCCGGGGAACACTGAAGCTTTCTTT.

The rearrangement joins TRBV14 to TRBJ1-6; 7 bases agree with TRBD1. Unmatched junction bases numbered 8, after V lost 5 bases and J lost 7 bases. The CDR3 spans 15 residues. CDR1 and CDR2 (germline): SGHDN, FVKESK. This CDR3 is CASSRQGSPNSPLHF. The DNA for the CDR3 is TGTGCCAGCAGCAGACAGGGATCCCCGAATTCACCCCTCCACTTT.

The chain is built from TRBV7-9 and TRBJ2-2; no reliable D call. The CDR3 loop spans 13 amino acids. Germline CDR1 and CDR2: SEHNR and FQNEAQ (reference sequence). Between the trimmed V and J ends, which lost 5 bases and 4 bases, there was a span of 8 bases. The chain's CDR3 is CASSPAVTGELFF. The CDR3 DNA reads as TGTGCCAGCAGCCCCGCGGTCACCGGGGAGCTGTTTTTT.

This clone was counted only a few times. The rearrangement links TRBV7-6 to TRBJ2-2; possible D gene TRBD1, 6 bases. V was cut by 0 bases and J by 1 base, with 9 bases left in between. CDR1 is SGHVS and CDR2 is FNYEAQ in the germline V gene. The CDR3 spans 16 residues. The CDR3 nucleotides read TGTGCCAGCAGCTTAGCGAACAGGGAGAACACCGGGGAGCTGTTTTTT. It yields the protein CASSLANRENTGELFF.

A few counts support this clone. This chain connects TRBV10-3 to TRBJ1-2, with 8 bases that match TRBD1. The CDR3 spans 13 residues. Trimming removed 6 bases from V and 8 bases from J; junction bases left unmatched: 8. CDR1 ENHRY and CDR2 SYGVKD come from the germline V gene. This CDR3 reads CAISPQGDVGYTF. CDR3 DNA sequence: TGTGCCATCAGCCCACAGGGGGACGTCGGCTACACCTTC.

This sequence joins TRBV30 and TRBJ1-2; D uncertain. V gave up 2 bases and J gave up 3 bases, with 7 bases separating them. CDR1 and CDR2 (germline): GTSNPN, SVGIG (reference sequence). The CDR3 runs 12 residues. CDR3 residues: CAWSPQDYGYTF. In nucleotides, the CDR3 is TGTGCCTGGAGTCCCCAGGACTATGGCTACACCTTC.

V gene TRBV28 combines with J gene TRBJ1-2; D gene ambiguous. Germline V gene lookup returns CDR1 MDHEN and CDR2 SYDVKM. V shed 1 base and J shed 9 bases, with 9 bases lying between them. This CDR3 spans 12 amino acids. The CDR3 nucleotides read TGTGCCAGCAGTTTATCCCAAAGTCGCTACACCTTC. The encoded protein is CASSLSQSRYTF.

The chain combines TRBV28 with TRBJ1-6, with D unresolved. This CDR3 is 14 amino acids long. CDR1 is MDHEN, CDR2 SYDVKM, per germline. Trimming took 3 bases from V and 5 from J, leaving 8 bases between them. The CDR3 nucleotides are TGTGCCAGCAGTTTGGGCGGGGATAATTCACCCCTCCACTTT. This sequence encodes CASSLGGDNSPLHF. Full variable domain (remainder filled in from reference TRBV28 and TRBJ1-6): DVKVTQSSRYLVKRTGEKVFLECVQDMDHENMFWYRQDPGLGLRLIYFSYDVKMKEKGDIPEGYSVSREKKERFSLILESASTNQTSMYLCASSLGGDNSPLHFGNGTRLTVT.

This CDR3 is CASSTGGTGLGNEQFF. DNA of the CDR3: TGCGCCAGCAGCACCGGAGGTACAGGGCTTGGGAATGAGCAGTTCTTC. V is TRBV5-1 and J is TRBJ2-1; TRBD1 might be the D (6 bases). The CDR3 is made up of 16 amino acids. CDR1 SGHRS and CDR2 YFSETQ come from the germline V gene. V was pared by 4 bases and J by 7 bases, with 21 bases between. Full variable domain (remainder filled in from reference TRBV5-1 and TRBJ2-1): KAGVTQTPRYLIKTRGQQVTLSCSPISGHRSVSWYQQTPGQGLQFLFEYFSETQRNKGNFPGRFSGRQFSNSRSEMNVSTLELGDSALYLCASSTGGTGLGNEQFFGPGTRLTVL.

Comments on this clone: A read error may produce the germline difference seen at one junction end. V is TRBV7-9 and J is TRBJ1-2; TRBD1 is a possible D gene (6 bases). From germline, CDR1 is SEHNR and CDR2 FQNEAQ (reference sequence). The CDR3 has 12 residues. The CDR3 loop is CASSFRGDTHHF. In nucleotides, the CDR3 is TGTGCCAGCAGCTTCCGAGGGGACACGCACCACTTC.

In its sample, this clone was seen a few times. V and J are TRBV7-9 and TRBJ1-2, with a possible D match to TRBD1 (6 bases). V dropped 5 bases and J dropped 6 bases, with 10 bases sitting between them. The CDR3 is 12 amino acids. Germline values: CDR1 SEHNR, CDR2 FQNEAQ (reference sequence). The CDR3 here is CASSLRGHGYTF. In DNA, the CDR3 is TGTGCCAGCAGCCTTCGGGGGCATGGCTACACCTTC.

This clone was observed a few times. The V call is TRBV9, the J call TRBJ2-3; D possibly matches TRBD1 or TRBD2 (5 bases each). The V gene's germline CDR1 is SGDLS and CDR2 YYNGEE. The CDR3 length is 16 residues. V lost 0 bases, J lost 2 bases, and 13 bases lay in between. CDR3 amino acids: CASSVDQGAITDTQYF. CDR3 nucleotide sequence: TGTGCCAGCAGCGTAGACCAGGGAGCTATCACAGATACGCAGTATTTT.

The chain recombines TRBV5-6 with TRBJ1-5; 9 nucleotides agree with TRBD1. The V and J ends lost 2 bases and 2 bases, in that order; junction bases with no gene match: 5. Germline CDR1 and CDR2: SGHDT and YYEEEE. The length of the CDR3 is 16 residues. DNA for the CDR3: TGTGCCAGCAGCTTCTACCGGGACAGGGGCAATCAGCCCCAGCATTTT. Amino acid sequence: CASSFYRDRGNQPQHF.